This TCR beta chain was documented in a study of CD8 T cells in Susac syndrome. Background on the study: Patients with Susac syndrome were therapy-naive, taking corticosteroids, with some also receiving intravenous immunoglobulin, or taking intravenous immunoglobulin alone at the time their blood was drawn. Study-level findings and limits: Individuals included in the TCR sequencing and HLA analysis were acknowledged by the study to be relatively few in number.

The sequenced target, TCR beta, came from blood CD8+ and CD4+ T cells. With random hexamers, reverse transcription was performed on about 0.5 to 1 ug of RNA. The immunoSEQ assay covered 54 Vbeta and 13 Jbeta segments for CDR3. Each CDR3 protein gets one entry after TCRdb re-called the immunoSEQ multiplex PCR reads with MiXCR. The table lists more than 150,000 distinct CDR3 sequences, 90% to 97% of them singletons, with 0.1% to 0.15% in the top ten. Trimming pared 3 bases from V and 1 base from J, leaving 9 bases between. The CDR3 sequence is 13 residues long. Germline CDR1 and CDR2: GTSNPN and SVGIG (reference sequence). This clonotype was seen a single time. Its antigen remains unknown.

The sequence came from a human donor with Susac syndrome. Source material: CD4+ T cells from PBMCs. V is TRBV30 and J is TRBJ2-5; weak D call: TRBD2 (5 bases). DNA for the CDR3: TGTGCCTGGAGCCCGGGGTTCCAAGAGACCCAGTACTTC. As protein: CAWSPGFQETQYF. Full variable domain (missing parts from reference TRBV30 and TRBJ2-5): SQTIHQWPATLVQPVGSPLSLECTVEGTSNPNLYWYRQAAGRGLQLLFYSVGIGQISSEVPQNLSASRPQDRQFILSSKKLLLSDSGFYLCAWSPGFQETQYFGPGTRLLVL.